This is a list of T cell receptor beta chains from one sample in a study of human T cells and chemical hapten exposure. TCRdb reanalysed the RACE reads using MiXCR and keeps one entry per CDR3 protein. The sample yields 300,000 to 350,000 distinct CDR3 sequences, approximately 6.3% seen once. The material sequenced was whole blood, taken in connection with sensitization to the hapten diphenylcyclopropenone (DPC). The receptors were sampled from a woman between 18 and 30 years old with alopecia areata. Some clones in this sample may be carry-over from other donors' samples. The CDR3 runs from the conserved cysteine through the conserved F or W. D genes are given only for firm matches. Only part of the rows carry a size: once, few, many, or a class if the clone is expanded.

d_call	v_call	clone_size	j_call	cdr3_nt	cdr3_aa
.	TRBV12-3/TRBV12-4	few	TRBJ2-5	TGTGCCAGCAGTTTCAGCAAAGAGACCCAGTACTTC	CASSFSKETQYF
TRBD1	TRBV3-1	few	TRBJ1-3	TGTGCCAGCAGCCAAGTACAGGGGCCCGGAAACACCATATATTTT	CASSQVQGPGNTIYF
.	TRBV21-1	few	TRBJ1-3	TGTGCCAGCAGCAAAACGCGGGGTTGCGGAAACACCATATATTTT	CASSKTRGCGNTIYF
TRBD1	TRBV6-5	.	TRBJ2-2	TGTGCCAGCAGTTTTTCCGGTGGAGGGACAGGGGACCGGGAGCTGTTTTTT	CASSFSGGGTGDRELFF
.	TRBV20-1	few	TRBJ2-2	TGCAGTGCTAATAGGCCGCTTAGTACCGGGGAGCTGTTTTTT	CSANRPLSTGELFF
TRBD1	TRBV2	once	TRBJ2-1	TGTGCCAGCAGTGGACAGGGGAGATTCAATGAGCAGTTCTTC	CASSGQGRFNEQFF
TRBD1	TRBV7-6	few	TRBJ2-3	TGTGCCAGCAGCCTAGACAGGGTTAATACGCAGTATTTT	CASSLDRVNTQYF
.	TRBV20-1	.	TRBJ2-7	TGCAGTGCTAGTCTGAGTCGCGAGCAGTACTTC	CSASLSREQYF
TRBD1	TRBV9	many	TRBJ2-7	TGTGCCAGCAGCGTAGCCTCCGGACAGGGGGCGGCCGAGCAGTACTTC	CASSVASGQGAAEQYF
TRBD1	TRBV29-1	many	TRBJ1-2	TGCAGCGTTGAACTTACAGGGGGAAACTATGGCTACACCTTC	CSVELTGGNYGYTF
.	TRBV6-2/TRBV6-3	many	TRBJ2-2	TGTGCCAGCAGACGACTGGGCCCCCAAGACAGAAATACCGGGGAGCTGTTTTTT	CASRRLGPQDRNTGELFF
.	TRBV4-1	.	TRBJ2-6	TGCGCCAGCAGGGGTCTTTCGCGAGAAGGGTCTGGGGCCAACGTCCTGACTTTC	CASRGLSREGSGANVLTF
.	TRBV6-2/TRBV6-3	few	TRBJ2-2	TGTGCCAGCAGTTACTCGCTAGGCGGGCACACCGGGGAGCTGTTTTTT	CASSYSLGGHTGELFF
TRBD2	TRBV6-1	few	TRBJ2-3	TGTGCCAGCAGTGTGCTAGCGGGGGGCCGCGATACGCAGTATTTT	CASSVLAGGRDTQYF
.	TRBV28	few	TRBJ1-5	TGTGCCAGCACCGATTACGGGGAACAGCCCCAGCATTTT	CASTDYGEQPQHF
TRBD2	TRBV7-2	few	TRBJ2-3	TGTGCCAGCAGCTTATGGAGCGGGGGGGACACAGATACGCAGTATTTT	CASSLWSGGDTDTQYF
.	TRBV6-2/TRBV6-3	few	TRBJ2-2	TGTGCCAGCAGGAGAGGATTCGGGGAGCTGTTTTTT	CASRRGFGELFF
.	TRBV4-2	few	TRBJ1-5	TGTGCCAGCAGCCAAGATTGGTCAGGATTAGATCAGCCCCAGCATTTT	CASSQDWSGLDQPQHF
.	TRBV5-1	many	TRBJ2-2	TGCGCCAGCAGCTTGTTCGGCTCGAACACCGGGGAGCTGTTTTTT	CASSLFGSNTGELFF
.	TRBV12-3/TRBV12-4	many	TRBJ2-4	TGTGCCAGCAGCTGGGGGACTCTTGGGGACATTCAGTACTTC	CASSWGTLGDIQYF
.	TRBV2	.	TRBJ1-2	TGTGCCACCCCGATCAGGGGCGCTTGGCCGCGGATTTATGGCTACACCTTC	CATPIRGAWPRIYGYTF
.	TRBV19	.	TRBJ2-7	TGTGCCAGTAGGGAGAGGGGTCAAGTTGGAAAGCAGTACTTC	CASRERGQVGKQYF
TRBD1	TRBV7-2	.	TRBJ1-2	TGTGCCAGCAGCCTCTACCGGGACAGGGGCCATGGCTACACCTTC	CASSLYRDRGHGYTF